Below are 15 T cell receptor beta chains sequenced from a single sample in a study of T cells in Graves' hyperthyroidism and ophthalmopathy. TCR beta CDR3 regions were amplified from RNA. First-round RT-PCR targeting the TCR CDR3 was performed with the HTBI primer set. TCRdb analysed the multiplex PCR reads with MiXCR anew, one entry per CDR3 protein. Altogether roughly 660,000 distinct CDR3 sequences are present, roughly 17% being singletons, with the ten largest covering roughly 15%. Specimen: blood. The receptor source for this set is a man in his forties or fifties with Graves' hyperthyroidism.

This clonotype has ten or more counts. V is TRBV10-3 and J is TRBJ2-7, with 15 bases aligning to TRBD2. V shed 11 bases, J shed 4 bases, and the junction held 18 bases outside the gene matches. The CDR3 is made up of 18 amino acids. Germline V gene data show CDR1 as ENHRY and CDR2 as SYGVKD. The CDR3 DNA reads TGTGCCTCCTGTCTGAGGACTAGCGGGAGGGCCAATAAGTACGAGCAGTACTTC. Protein sequence: CASCLRTSGRANKYEQYF.

The sample holds many counts of this clonotype. The J gene is TRBJ2-3, the V gene TRBV5-4; D is undetermined. The V gene's germline CDR1 is SGHNT and CDR2 YYREEE (reference sequence). V lost 4 bases and J 0 bases, leaving 15 bases between the germline ends. CDR3 length: 16 amino acids. CDR3: CASSHGYVTSTDTQYF. The CDR3 DNA sequence: TGTGCCAGCAGCCATGGTTATGTGACTAGCACAGATACGCAGTATTTT.

V and J are TRBV7-9 and TRBJ1-2, with D tentatively TRBD1 (5 bases). The V end was cut by 6 bases, the J end by 0 bases, with 11 bases between. The CDR3 is made up of 14 amino acids. From germline, CDR1 is SEHNR and CDR2 FQNEAQ (reference sequence). The CDR3 region has the DNA TGTGCCAGCAGGGGGTCGGACACTAACTATGGCTACACCTTC. Its translation is CASRGSDTNYGYTF.

The chain has TRBV18 and TRBJ1-1, with 9 bases fitting TRBD1. The CDR3 totals 17 residues. Looked up from germline, CDR1 is KGHSH and CDR2 is LQKENI. With V trimmed by 2 bases and J by 0 bases, 7 bases remained unmatched. CDR3 nucleotide sequence: TGTGCCAGCTCACCAAGGGACAGGGTGAACTTGAACACTGAAGCTTTCTTT. It codes for CASSPRDRVNLNTEAFF.

This clonotype was seen ten or more times. The CDR3 sequence: CASWGETQYF. CDR3 in DNA: TGTGCCAGCTGGGGAGAGACCCAGTACTTC. The genes are TRBV27 and TRBJ2-5; D gene unclear. The germline CDR1 and CDR2 sequences are MNHEY and SMNVEV (reference sequence). Trimming pared 8 bases from V and 4 bases from J, leaving 5 bases between. This CDR3 is built from 10 residues.

The J gene is TRBJ2-2, the V gene TRBV9; D possibly uses TRBD1 or TRBD2 (6 bases each). Between the trimmed V and J ends, which lost 6 bases and 1 base, there was a span of 13 bases. Germline loops: CDR1 SGDLS, CDR2 YYNGEE. The CDR3 spans 15 residues. CDR3 residues: CASKGDGGNTGELFF. The CDR3 nucleotides are TGTGCCAGCAAGGGGGACGGGGGGAACACCGGGGAGCTGTTTTTT.

The rearrangement joins TRBV3-1 to TRBJ2-7; D ambiguous. From germline, CDR1 is LGHDT and CDR2 YNNKEL (reference sequence). Trimming removed 1 base at V and 3 bases at J, with 13 bases between. The length of the CDR3 is 15 residues. Here the CDR3 DNA reads TGTGCCAGCAGCCAAGTGGCGCGGCCCTACTACGAGCAGTACTTC. Protein product: CASSQVARPYYEQYF.

This clonotype appeared a few times. V gene TRBV9 combines with J gene TRBJ2-2; tentatively, D is TRBD2 (6 bases). CDR1 is SGDLS and CDR2 is YYNGEE in the germline V gene. CDR3 length: 15 residues. Trimming cost V 2 bases and J 5 bases, with 13 bases left between them. CDR3 in DNA: TGTGCCAGCAGCGTGGCGCCTGGGGGGACCGGGGAGCTGTTTTTT. Protein product: CASSVAPGGTGELFF.

Many counts were recorded for this clonotype. The chain joins TRBV12-3 or TRBV12-4 to TRBJ2-7; TRBD2 agrees at 8 bases. The CDR3 is 11 amino acids. Trimming took 11 bases from V and 6 from J; bases not matched to a gene: 6. CDR3 coding DNA: TGTGCCTCCGGTCGGGAGGGCGAGCAGTACTTC. Protein: CASGREGEQYF.

Many counts were recorded for this clonotype. This chain joins TRBV6-1 and TRBJ2-7, with TRBD1 matching 9 bases. Germline trimming cut 4 bases from V and 7 bases from J; bases unmatched to any gene: 11. Germline V CDR1 and CDR2: MNHNS, SASEGT. The CDR3 loop spans 15 amino acids. The DNA of the CDR3 is TGTGCCAGCAGTGCCGGGACAGGGTCTCTGTGGGAGCAGTACTTC. Protein: CASSAGTGSLWEQYF.

The V call is TRBV3-1, the J call TRBJ1-1, with TRBD1 matching over 7 bases. CDR3 length: 14 amino acids. Germline V gene lookup returns CDR1 LGHDT and CDR2 YNNKEL (reference sequence). V gave up 7 bases and J gave up 3 bases; unmatched junction bases: 8. DNA for the CDR3: TGTGCCAGCAAATTAAGGGGGCCCCACACTGAAGCTTTCTTT. This encodes CASKLRGPHTEAFF. Full variable domain (missing parts from reference TRBV3-1 and TRBJ1-1): DTAVSQTPKYLVTQMGNDKSIKCEQNLGHDTMYWYKQDSKKFLKIMFSYNNKELIINETVPNRFSPKSPDKAHLNLHINSLELGDSAVYFCASKLRGPHTEAFFGQGTRLTVV.

This clonotype was picked up one time. This may come from a read error, since a much larger clone is one base off. The CDR3: CASSQLAGANTGELLF. The CDR3 bases are TGCGCCAGCAGCCAACTAGCGGGAGCGAACACCGGGGAGCTGCTTTTT. V is TRBV4-3 and J is TRBJ2-2, with 10 bases fitting TRBD2. CDR1 is LGHNA and CDR2 is YSLEER in the germline V gene. CDR3 size: 16 residues.

This clonotype was counted many times. The chain uses TRBV2 and TRBJ2-1, with 10 positions matching TRBD1. V lost 6 bases and J lost 7; bases outside the gene matches: 6. CDR1 SNHLY and CDR2 FYNNEI come from the germline V gene. The CDR3 length is 14 residues. CDR3 sequence: CASRGTGADNEQFF. The DNA of the CDR3 is TGTGCCAGCAGGGGGACAGGGGCGGATAATGAGCAGTTCTTC.

Note on this clonotype: Since no conserved phenylalanine or tryptophan closes the CDR3, a read error is the likely cause. The V gene is TRBV18, the J gene TRBJ2-1; D is unresolved. The V end lost 3 bases, the J end lost 4 bases, and 7 bases lay between the germline ends. Germline-derived CDR1 and CDR2 are KGHSH and LQKENI. The CDR3 is 13 residues long. The CDR3 region has the DNA TGTGCCAGCTCACCCGACAATTACAATGAGCAGTTCTGC. Its protein is CASSPDNYNEQFC.

A few counts support this clonotype. The CDR3 DNA sequence: TGTGCCAGCAGCACTCCCCGGGACGGCCATAGGGAGCAGTTCTTC. Residues: CASSTPRDGHREQFF. This chain uses TRBV7-9 with TRBJ2-1; D possibly matches TRBD1 or TRBD2 (5 bases each). The CDR3 covers 15 residues. Trimming shortened V by 5 bases and J by 10 bases, and 21 bases separated the two germline ends. Germline lookup yields CDR1 SEHNR and CDR2 FQNEAQ (reference sequence). Based on the CDR3 plus reference TRBV7-9 and TRBJ2-1, the full variable domain is DTGVSQNPRHKITKRGQNVTFRCDPISEHNRLYWYRQTLGQGPEFLTYFQNEAQLEKSRLLSDRFSAERPKGSFSTLEIQRTEQGDSAMYLCASSTPRDGHREQFFGPGTRLTVL.